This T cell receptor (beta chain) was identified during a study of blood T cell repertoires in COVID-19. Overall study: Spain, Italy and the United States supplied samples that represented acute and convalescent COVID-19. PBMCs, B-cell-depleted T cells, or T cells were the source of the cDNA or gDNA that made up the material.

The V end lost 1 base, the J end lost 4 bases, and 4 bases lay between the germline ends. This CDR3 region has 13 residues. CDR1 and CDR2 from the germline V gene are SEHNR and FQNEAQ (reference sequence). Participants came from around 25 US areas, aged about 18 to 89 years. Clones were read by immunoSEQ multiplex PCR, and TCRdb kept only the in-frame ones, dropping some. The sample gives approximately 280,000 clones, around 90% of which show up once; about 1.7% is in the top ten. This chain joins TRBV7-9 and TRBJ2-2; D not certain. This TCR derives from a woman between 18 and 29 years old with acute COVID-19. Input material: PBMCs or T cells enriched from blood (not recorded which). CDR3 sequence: CASSLGATGELFF. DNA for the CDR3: TGTGCCAGCAGCTTAGGGGCCACCGGGGAGCTGTTTTTT. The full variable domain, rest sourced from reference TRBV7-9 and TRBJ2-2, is DTGVSQNPRHKITKRGQNVTFRCDPISEHNRLYWYRQTLGQGPEFLTYFQNEAQLEKSRLLSDRFSAERPKGSFSTLEIQRTEQGDSAMYLCASSLGATGELFFGEGSRLTVL.